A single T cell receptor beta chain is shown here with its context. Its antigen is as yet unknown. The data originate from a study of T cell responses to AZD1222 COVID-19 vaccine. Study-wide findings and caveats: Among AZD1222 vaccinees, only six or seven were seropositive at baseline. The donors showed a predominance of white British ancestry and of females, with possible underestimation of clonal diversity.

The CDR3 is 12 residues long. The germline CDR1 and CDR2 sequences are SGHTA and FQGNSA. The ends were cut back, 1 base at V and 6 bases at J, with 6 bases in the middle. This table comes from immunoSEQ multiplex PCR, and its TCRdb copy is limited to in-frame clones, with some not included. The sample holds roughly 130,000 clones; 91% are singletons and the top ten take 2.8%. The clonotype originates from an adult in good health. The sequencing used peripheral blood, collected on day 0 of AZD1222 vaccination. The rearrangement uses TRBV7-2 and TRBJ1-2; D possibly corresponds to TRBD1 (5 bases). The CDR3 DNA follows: TGTGCCAGCAGCTTAGACAGGCATGGCTACACCTTC. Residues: CASSLDRHGYTF.